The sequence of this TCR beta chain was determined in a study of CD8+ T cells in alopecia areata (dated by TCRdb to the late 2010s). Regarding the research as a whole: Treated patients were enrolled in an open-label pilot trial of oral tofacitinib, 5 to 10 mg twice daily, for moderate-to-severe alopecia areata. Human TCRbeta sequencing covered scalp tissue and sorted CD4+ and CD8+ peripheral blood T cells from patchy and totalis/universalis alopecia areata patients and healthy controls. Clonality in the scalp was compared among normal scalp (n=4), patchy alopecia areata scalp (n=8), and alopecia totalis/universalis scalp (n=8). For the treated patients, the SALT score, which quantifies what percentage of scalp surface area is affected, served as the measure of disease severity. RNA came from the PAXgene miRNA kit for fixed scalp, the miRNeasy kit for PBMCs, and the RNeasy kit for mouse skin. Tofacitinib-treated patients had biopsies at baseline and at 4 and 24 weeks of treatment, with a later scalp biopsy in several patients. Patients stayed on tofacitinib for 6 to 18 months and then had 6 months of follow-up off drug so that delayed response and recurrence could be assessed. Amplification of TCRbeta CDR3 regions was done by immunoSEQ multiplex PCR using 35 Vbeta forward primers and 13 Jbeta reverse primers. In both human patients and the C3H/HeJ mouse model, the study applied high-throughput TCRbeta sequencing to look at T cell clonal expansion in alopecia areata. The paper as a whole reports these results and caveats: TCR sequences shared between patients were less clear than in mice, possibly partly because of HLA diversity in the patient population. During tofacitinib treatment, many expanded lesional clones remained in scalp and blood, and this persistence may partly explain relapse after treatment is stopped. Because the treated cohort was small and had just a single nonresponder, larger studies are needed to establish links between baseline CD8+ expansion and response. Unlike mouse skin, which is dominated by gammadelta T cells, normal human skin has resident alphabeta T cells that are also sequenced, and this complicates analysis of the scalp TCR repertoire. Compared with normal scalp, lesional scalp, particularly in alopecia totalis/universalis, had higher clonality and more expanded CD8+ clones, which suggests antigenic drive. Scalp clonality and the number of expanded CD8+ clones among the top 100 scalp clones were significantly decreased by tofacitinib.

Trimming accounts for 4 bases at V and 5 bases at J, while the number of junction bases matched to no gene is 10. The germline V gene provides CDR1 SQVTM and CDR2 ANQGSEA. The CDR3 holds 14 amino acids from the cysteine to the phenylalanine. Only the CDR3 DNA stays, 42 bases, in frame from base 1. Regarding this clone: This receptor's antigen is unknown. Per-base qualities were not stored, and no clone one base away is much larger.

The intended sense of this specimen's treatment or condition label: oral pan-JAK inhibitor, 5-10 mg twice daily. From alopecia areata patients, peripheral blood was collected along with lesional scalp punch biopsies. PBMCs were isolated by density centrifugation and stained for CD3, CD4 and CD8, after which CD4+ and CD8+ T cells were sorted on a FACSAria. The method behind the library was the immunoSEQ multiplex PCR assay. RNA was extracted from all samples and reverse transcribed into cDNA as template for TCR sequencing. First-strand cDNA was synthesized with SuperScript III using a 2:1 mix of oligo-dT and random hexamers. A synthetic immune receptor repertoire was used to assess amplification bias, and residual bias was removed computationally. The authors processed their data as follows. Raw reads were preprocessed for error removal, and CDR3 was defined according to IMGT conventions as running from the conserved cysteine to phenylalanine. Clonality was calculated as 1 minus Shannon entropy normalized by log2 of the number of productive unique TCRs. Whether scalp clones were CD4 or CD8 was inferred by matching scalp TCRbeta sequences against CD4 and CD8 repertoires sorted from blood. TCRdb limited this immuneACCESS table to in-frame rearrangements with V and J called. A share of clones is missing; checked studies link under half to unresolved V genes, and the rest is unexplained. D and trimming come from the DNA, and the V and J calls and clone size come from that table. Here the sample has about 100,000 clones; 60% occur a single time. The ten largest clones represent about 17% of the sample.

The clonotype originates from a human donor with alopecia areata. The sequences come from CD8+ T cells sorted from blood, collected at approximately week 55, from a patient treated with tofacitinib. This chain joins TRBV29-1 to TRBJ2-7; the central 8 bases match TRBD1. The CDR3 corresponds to CSVVSRTGYHEQYF. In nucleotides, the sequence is TGCAGCGTTGTAAGTAGGACAGGGTACCACGAGCAGTACTTC.